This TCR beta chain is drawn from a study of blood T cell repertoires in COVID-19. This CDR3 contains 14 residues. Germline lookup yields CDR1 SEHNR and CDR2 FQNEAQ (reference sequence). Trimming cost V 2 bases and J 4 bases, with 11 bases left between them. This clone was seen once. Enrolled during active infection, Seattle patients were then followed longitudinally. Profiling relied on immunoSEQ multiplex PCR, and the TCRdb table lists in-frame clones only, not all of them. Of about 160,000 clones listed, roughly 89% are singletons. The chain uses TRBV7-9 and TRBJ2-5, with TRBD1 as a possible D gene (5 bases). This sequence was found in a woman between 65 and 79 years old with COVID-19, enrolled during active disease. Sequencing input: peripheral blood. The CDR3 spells CASSLTQGIETQYF. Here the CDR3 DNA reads TGTGCCAGCAGCTTAACGCAGGGAATAGAGACCCAGTACTTC.